This TCR beta chain was retrieved from a study of blood T cell repertoires in COVID-19. Whole-study context: Researchers got acute and convalescent COVID-19 samples from the United States, Italy and Spain. Sources were T cells, B-cell-depleted T cells, or PBMCs; the material itself was cDNA or gDNA.

This clone was seen a single time. Germline assignment: CDR1 SNHLY and CDR2 FYNNEI. The V gene lost 6 bases and the J gene lost 1 base, with 8 bases spanning the gap. The CDR3 spans 13 residues. TCRdb's copy holds only in-frame clones and misses some; the assay was immunoSEQ multiplex PCR. The table has 100,000 or so clones, about 86% seen once. The TCR comes from an older woman in a cohort sampled during active or convalescent COVID-19. The chain links TRBV2 to TRBJ2-3, with D perhaps TRBD1 (5 bases). Sequenced: peripheral blood. CDR3 loop: CASRDIGTDTQYF. CDR3 nucleotides: TGTGCCAGCAGGGACATAGGCACAGATACGCAGTATTTT. The full variable domain, completed using reference TRBV2 and TRBJ2-3, is EPEVTQTPSHQVTQMGQEVILRCVPISNHLYFYWYRQILGQKVEFLVSFYNNEISEKSEIFDDQFSVERPDGSNFTLKIRSTKLEDSAMYFCASRDIGTDTQYFGPGTRLTVL.